These 4 T cell receptor beta chains were sequenced from one sample in a study of cytomegalovirus exposure and HLA in healthy donors. Primers included in the PCR were 60 Vbeta and 13 Jbeta primers. Using immunoSEQ multiplex PCR, the repertoire was profiled, and TCRdb retains in-frame clones only, with some absent. The sample shows tens of thousands of clones, and approximately 6.8% sits with its ten largest clones. The sample comprised PBMCs. The receptors come from a woman between 35 and 50 years old in good health and CMV-seronegative.

The rearrangement uses TRBV7-6 and TRBJ2-6; 10 nucleotides match TRBD2. The germline CDR1 and CDR2 sequences are SGHVS and FNYEAQ. The CDR3 totals 20 residues. Losses at the gene ends were 1 base for V and 0 bases for J; bases not matched to a gene: 9. The CDR3 coding sequence is TGTGCCAGCAGCTTAGGTAGTAGCGGGGGGAAATCCTCTGGGGCCAACGTCCTGACTTTC. Its protein product is CASSLGSSGGKSSGANVLTF. The full variable domain, its missing parts supplied by reference TRBV7-6 and TRBJ2-6, is GAGVSQSPRYKVTKRGQDVALRCDPISGHVSLYWYRQALGQGPEFLTYFNYEAQQDKSGLPNDRFSAERPEGSISTLTIQRTEQRDSAMYRCASSLGSSGGKSSGANVLTFGAGSRLTVL.

This sequence joins TRBV7-8 and TRBJ1-4; 9 bases line up with TRBD1. The germline V gene has CDR1 SGHVS and CDR2 FQNEAQ. The J segment lost 3 bases and the V segment lost 5 bases, leaving 7 bases of the junction unmatched. The CDR3 runs to 16 residues. The CDR3 DNA reads TGTGCCAGCAGCGCCCCTTGGACAGGGGCTAATGAAAAACTGTTTTTT. This sequence encodes CASSAPWTGANEKLFF.

This chain joins TRBV28 and TRBJ2-7; the D gene is possibly TRBD1 (6 bases). Between the trimmed V and J ends, which lost 2 bases and 2 bases, there was a span of 10 bases. Germline V gives CDR1 MDHEN, CDR2 SYDVKM. The CDR3 sequence is 14 residues long. In nucleotides, the CDR3 is TGTGCCAGCAGTTTAAGGGGACAAACCTACGAGCAGTACTTC. Amino acids: CASSLRGQTYEQYF.

The chain carries TRBV30 and TRBJ2-2; weak D call: TRBD1 (5 bases). Germline-derived CDR1 and CDR2 are GTSNPN and SVGIG (reference sequence). This CDR3 region has 14 residues. The V gene lost 4 bases and the J gene lost 5 bases, with 14 bases spanning the gap. This CDR3 reads CAWKRDSNTGELFF. The CDR3 DNA follows: TGTGCCTGGAAGCGAGACAGTAATACCGGGGAGCTGTTTTTT.